This T cell receptor beta chain appears in the sequencing data of a study of blood T cell repertoires in COVID-19. J was trimmed by 9 bases and V by 4 bases; bases with no gene match: 12. CDR3 length: 16 amino acids. Per the germline V gene, CDR1 is SGHTA and CDR2 is FQGTGA. Here immunoSEQ multiplex PCR was the method, and the copy in TCRdb shows in-frame clones only, minus some. Here the sample spans approximately 190,000 clones, 79% being singletons. The TCR comes from a man between 60 and 75 years old with active or convalescent COVID-19. The sequenced sample consisted of peripheral blood. The rearrangement uses TRBV7-3 and TRBJ1-4; 9 nucleotides align to TRBD1. CDR3 bases: TGTGCCAGCAGCTACAAAAAGAGGGACAGGGTCCAAAAACTGTTTTTT. Translated, it gives CASSYKKRDRVQKLFF.